The 31 T cell receptor beta chains listed next were all sequenced from one sample in a study of cytomegalovirus exposure and HLA in healthy donors. Use of 60 Vbeta and 13 Jbeta primers characterized the PCR. The repertoire was sequenced with immunoSEQ multiplex PCR; TCRdb's copy has only in-frame clones and lacks some. Among around 71,000 clones listed, 55% to 75% were seen once. The material sequenced was PBMCs. All receptors derive from a man aged 30 to 45 in good health and CMV-seropositive.

The J gene is TRBJ1-1, the V gene TRBV7-2; 9 bases are a match to TRBD1. CDR1 is SGHTA, CDR2 FQGNSA, per germline. The CDR3 has 14 residues. The trim removed 5 bases at V and 4 bases at J, leaving 5 bases unmatched. The DNA of the CDR3 is TGTGCCAGCAGCGCTAACAGGGGGCTCACTGAAGCTTTCTTT. It is translated as CASSANRGLTEAFF.

The chain is built from TRBV2 and TRBJ2-2, with 9 bases that match TRBD2. CDR3 length: 15 residues. Germline V CDR1 and CDR2: SNHLY, FYNNEI. V lost 2 bases and J lost 6; bases outside the gene matches: 4. This CDR3 reads CASSEQRGDAGELFF. The CDR3 DNA reads as TGTGCCAGCAGTGAACAGCGGGGGGACGCCGGGGAGCTGTTTTTT. The full variable domain, rest sourced from reference TRBV2 and TRBJ2-2, is EPEVTQTPSHQVTQMGQEVILRCVPISNHLYFYWYRQILGQKVEFLVSFYNNEISEKSEIFDDQFSVERPDGSNFTLKIRSTKLEDSAMYFCASSEQRGDAGELFFGEGSRLTVL.

Turning to this clone: The junction differs from germline at one of its ends, possibly a read error. This chain links TRBV5-1 with TRBJ1-1, with D possibly matching TRBD1 (5 bases). The CDR3 has 14 amino acids. Germline assignment: CDR1 SGHRS and CDR2 YFSETQ. The CDR3 spells CATRETVSVTGAFF. As DNA, the CDR3 is TGCGCCACCCGGGAGACAGTCTCTGTCACTGGAGCTTTCTTT. Using reference TRBV5-1 and TRBJ1-1 for the parts outside the CDR3, the full variable domain is KAGVTQTPRYLIKTRGQQVTLSCSPISGHRSVSWYQQTPGQGLQFLFEYFSETQRNKGNFPGRFSGRQFSNSRSEMNVSTLELGDSALYLCATRETVSVTGAFFGQGTRLTVV.

The chain has TRBV9 and TRBJ1-1; 7 bases are shared with TRBD1. V shed 2 bases and J 0 bases; nucleotides not matched to a gene: 1. This CDR3 region has 14 residues. Per the germline V gene, CDR1 is SGDLS and CDR2 is YYNGEE. The CDR3 region is CASSVGTVNTEAFF. The CDR3 bases are TGTGCCAGCAGCGTGGGGACAGTGAACACTGAAGCTTTCTTT.

The chain carries TRBV7-2 and TRBJ2-5; 11 positions match TRBD2. V lost 1 base to trimming and J lost 5 bases; unmatched junction nucleotides: 9. The germline CDR1 and CDR2 sequences are SGHTA and FQGNSA. CDR3 length: 17 amino acids. CDR3 nucleotides: TGTGCCAGCAGCTTAGTCGGGCTAGCGGGAGGTCTGGAGACCCAGTACTTC. Its translation: CASSLVGLAGGLETQYF.

The chain joins TRBV6-4 to TRBJ2-2, with 11 bases that match TRBD1. The CDR3 loop spans 16 amino acids. Germline V gene sequence: CDR1 MRHNA, CDR2 SNTAGT. The J segment lost 6 bases and the V segment lost 0 bases, leaving 3 bases of the junction unmatched. The CDR3 bases are TGTGCCAGCAGTGACTCGGACAGGGGGCAAGCCGGGGAGCTGTTTTTT. Translated, it gives CASSDSDRGQAGELFF.

The chain is built from TRBV4-1 and TRBJ2-7; 7 positions agree with TRBD1. Trimming removed 3 bases from V and 1 base from J; junction bases left unmatched: 6. The CDR3 is 15 residues long. In germline, CDR1 is MGHRA, CDR2 YSYEKL. CDR3 bases: TGCGCCAGCAGCCAGTCGACAGGGTTGTCCTACGAGCAGTACTTC. Protein: CASSQSTGLSYEQYF.

The chain carries TRBV2 and TRBJ2-7; 8 positions match TRBD1. In germline, CDR1 is SNHLY, CDR2 FYNNEI. The CDR3 contains 14 residues. The V segment lost 4 bases and the J segment 9 bases; nucleotides outside the gene matches: 11. The CDR3 region has the DNA TGTGCCAGCAGTGCAAACGACAGGGGTAAGGGGCAGTACTTC. This encodes CASSANDRGKGQYF.

The CDR3 reads CASSEPSGTDTQYF. CDR3 DNA sequence: TGTGCCAGCAGTGAACCCTCAGGCACAGATACGCAGTATTTT. J is TRBJ2-3 and V is TRBV6-1; D gene unclear. The CDR3 runs to 14 residues. The germline V and J ends were trimmed by 2 bases and 1 base, with 7 bases remaining between them. Germline lookup yields CDR1 MNHNS and CDR2 SASEGT.

V usage is TRBV7-2 and J usage is TRBJ2-7; 8 nucleotides match TRBD1. V shed 4 bases, J shed 2 bases, and the junction held 4 bases outside the gene matches. CDR1 is SGHTA, CDR2 FQGNSA, per germline. The CDR3 totals 14 residues. The CDR3 reads CASSWTGRAYEQYF. DNA of the CDR3: TGTGCCAGCAGCTGGACAGGGCGAGCCTACGAGCAGTACTTC.

The V and J genes are TRBV4-3 and TRBJ2-7; TRBD1 is a possible D gene (6 bases). This CDR3 is built from 13 residues. The V end lost 4 bases, the J end lost 7 bases, and 14 bases lay between the germline ends. Germline CDR1 reads LGHNA; CDR2 reads YSLEER. This CDR3 reads CASSPNRGGEQYF. The DNA of the CDR3 is TGCGCCAGCAGCCCAAACCGAGGGGGAGAGCAGTACTTC.

V gene TRBV27 combines with J gene TRBJ2-1, with 7 bases that match TRBD2. This CDR3 region has 15 residues. Germline CDR1 MNHEY, CDR2 SMNVEV (reference sequence). Trimming at V came to 4 bases and at J to 5 bases, leaving 8 bases not matched to a gene. The CDR3 DNA follows: TGTGCCAGCAGTTGGGCGGGCGGGAGAAACAATGAGCAGTTCTTC. Translated, it gives CASSWAGGRNNEQFF.

The chain carries TRBV7-2 and TRBJ2-3; no firm D call. The CDR3 extends over 14 amino acids. Trimming removed 3 bases from V and 1 base from J, with 8 bases in between. From germline, CDR1 is SGHTA and CDR2 FQGNSA. The CDR3 nucleotides are TGTGCCAGCAGCTTCGGTCTGGGCACAGATACGCAGTATTTT. This gives the protein CASSFGLGTDTQYF.

The chain couples TRBV18 to TRBJ2-7, with D perhaps matching TRBD1 (6 bases). This CDR3 comprises 15 residues. Trimming shortened V by 4 bases and J by 2 bases, and 15 bases separated the two germline ends. CDR1 and CDR2 (germline): KGHSH, LQKENI. The CDR3 reads CASSLGTMRTYEQYF. The CDR3 DNA sequence: TGTGCCAGCTCACTTGGGACAATGAGAACCTACGAGCAGTACTTC.

The chain recombines TRBV19 with TRBJ2-2; D possibly corresponds to TRBD2 (5 bases). This CDR3 region has 15 residues. Trimming removed 3 bases at V and 1 base at J, with 9 bases between. Germline V gene data show CDR1 as LNHDA and CDR2 as SQIVND (reference sequence). As DNA, the CDR3 is TGTGCCAGTAGTATGAGGGATCGGAACACCGGGGAGCTGTTTTTT. It translates to CASSMRDRNTGELFF.

Turning to this clone: Within the sample, other DNA sequences also encode this same CDR3. The chain combines TRBV6-6 with TRBJ2-5; no firm D call. The CDR3 consists of 13 residues. CDR1 is MNHNY and CDR2 is SVGAGI in the germline V gene (reference sequence). The V and J ends lost 2 bases and 3 bases respectively, with 7 bases between them. The CDR3 DNA is TGTGCCAGCAGTTACAACCGAGAAGAGACCCAGTACTTC. It yields the protein CASSYNREETQYF.

The rearrangement uses TRBV30 and TRBJ1-4; D may be TRBD1 (6 bases). V gave up 4 bases and J gave up 4 bases, with 13 bases separating them. CDR3 length: 14 residues. Germline assignment: CDR1 GTSNPN and CDR2 SVGIG (reference sequence). The CDR3 nucleotides are TGTGCCTGGAAACAGGGCTTGGTTAATGAAAAACTGTTTTTT. Amino acids: CAWKQGLVNEKLFF.

The chain's CDR3 is CASSFWGQGSNEQFF. In DNA, the CDR3 is TGTGCCAGCAGCTTCTGGGGACAGGGGAGCAATGAGCAGTTCTTC. This chain joins TRBV11-1 and TRBJ2-1, with 10 bases lining up with TRBD1. CDR3 size: 15 residues. CDR1 and CDR2 (germline): SGHAT, FQDESV (reference sequence). Trimming took 3 bases from V and 6 from J; bases not matched to a gene: 5.

This clone was detected only a few times. This rearrangement joins TRBV28 to TRBJ1-6, with D hard to call. Germline-derived CDR1 and CDR2 are MDHEN and SYDVKM. This CDR3 has 16 residues. The V end was cut by 1 base, the J end by 2 bases, with 9 bases between. The DNA of the CDR3 is TGTGCCAGCAGTTTATCCGGAGGCCCCTATAATTCACCCCTCCACTTT. It codes for CASSLSGGPYNSPLHF.

V is TRBV7-8 and J is TRBJ2-1, with 9 nucleotides matching TRBD2. The J segment lost 1 base and the V segment lost 6 bases, leaving 10 bases of the junction unmatched. This CDR3 has 17 amino acids. Germline-derived CDR1 and CDR2 are SGHVS and FQNEAQ. CDR3 sequence: CASSPGTSGYSYNEQFF. The CDR3 nucleotides are TGTGCCAGCAGTCCCGGAACTAGCGGGTATTCCTACAATGAGCAGTTCTTC.

The chain carries TRBV10-3 and TRBJ2-3, with 10 positions matching TRBD2. The CDR3 contains 15 residues. In germline, CDR1 is ENHRY, CDR2 SYGVKD. V lost 4 bases and J lost 1; bases outside the gene matches: 2. This CDR3 reads CAISGLAGGTDTQYF. CDR3 in DNA: TGTGCCATCAGTGGGCTAGCGGGAGGCACAGATACGCAGTATTTT.

This chain links TRBV6-1 with TRBJ2-7, with 14 bases fitting TRBD2. With 2 bases clipped from V and 3 bases from J, the junction kept 12 bases outside the gene matches. Per germline, CDR1 MNHNS and CDR2 SASEGT. The CDR3 spans 19 residues. The CDR3 here is CASSERLAGGPGIRYEQYF. CDR3 sequence (DNA): TGTGCCAGCAGTGAAAGACTAGCGGGGGGGCCGGGTATTCGCTACGAGCAGTACTTC.

This chain links TRBV25-1 with TRBJ1-2; perhaps TRBD1 as D (5 bases). CDR3 length: 11 amino acids. Between the trimmed V and J ends, which lost 3 bases and 8 bases, there was a span of 7 bases. The V gene's germline CDR1 is MGHDK and CDR2 SYGVNS. CDR3 loop: CASSDRAGYTF. The CDR3 bases are TGTGCCAGCAGTGACAGGGCGGGCTACACCTTC.

This clone has only a few counts. The gene calls are TRBV2 and TRBJ2-7, with a tentative D call TRBD1 (5 bases). The CDR3 loop spans 14 amino acids. Germline CDR1 is SNHLY and CDR2 is FYNNEI. Trimming stripped 5 bases from V and 1 base from J, with 12 bases between. CDR3 residues: CASSSTESSYEQYF. In DNA, the CDR3 is TGTGCCAGCAGTTCGACAGAATCTTCCTACGAGCAGTACTTC. Filled out from reference TRBV2 and TRBJ2-7, the complete variable domain reads EPEVTQTPSHQVTQMGQEVILRCVPISNHLYFYWYRQILGQKVEFLVSFYNNEISEKSEIFDDQFSVERPDGSNFTLKIRSTKLEDSAMYFCASSSTESSYEQYFGPGTRLTVT.

The chain recombines TRBV7-2 with TRBJ2-7; D gene unclear. The germline V and J ends were trimmed by 3 bases and 0 bases, with 9 bases remaining between them. The CDR3 length is 14 residues. Germline CDR1 and CDR2: SGHTA and FQGNSA. The CDR3 DNA reads as TGTGCCAGCAGCTTTAGCAAAGACTCCTACGAGCAGTACTTC. It specifies CASSFSKDSYEQYF.

This clone showed up just once. The chain is built from TRBV5-1 and TRBJ1-2, with D maybe TRBD1 (6 bases). V lost 4 bases and J 8 bases, leaving 21 bases between the germline ends. The CDR3 has 15 amino acids. The germline V gene encodes CDR1 SGHRS and CDR2 YFSETQ. In DNA form, the CDR3 reads TGCGCCAGCAGCCCCAGGACAGCCGCTAGCTACGGCTACACCTTC. Translating gives CASSPRTAASYGYTF.

The table lists this clone with a count of one. The genes are TRBV7-9 and TRBJ2-1; no definite D call. V lost 4 bases and J 0 bases, leaving 19 bases between the germline ends. The CDR3 runs 18 residues. The germline V gene has CDR1 SEHNR and CDR2 FQNEAQ (reference sequence). The CDR3 DNA reads TGTGCCAGCAGCTCCACTTACTCTACGCGGAGCTCCTACAATGAGCAGTTCTTC. Protein sequence: CASSSTYSTRSSYNEQFF. The variable domain in full, with the rest retrieved from reference TRBV7-9 and TRBJ2-1, is DTGVSQNPRHKITKRGQNVTFRCDPISEHNRLYWYRQTLGQGPEFLTYFQNEAQLEKSRLLSDRFSAERPKGSFSTLEIQRTEQGDSAMYLCASSSTYSTRSSYNEQFFGPGTRLTVL.

This clone appeared once. The rearrangement links TRBV28 to TRBJ2-4; 7 bases match TRBD1. Germline lookup yields CDR1 MDHEN and CDR2 SYDVKM. V lost 5 bases and J lost 3; bases outside the gene matches: 7. This CDR3 spans 15 amino acids. The CDR3 reads CASSPRQGGKNIQYF. CDR3 sequence (DNA): TGTGCCAGCAGTCCCCGACAGGGTGGCAAAAACATTCAGTACTTC. The variable domain in full, completed from reference TRBV28 and TRBJ2-4, reads DVKVTQSSRYLVKRTGEKVFLECVQDMDHENMFWYRQDPGLGLRLIYFSYDVKMKEKGDIPEGYSVSREKKERFSLILESASTNQTSMYLCASSPRQGGKNIQYFGAGTRLSVL.

J is TRBJ2-7 and V is TRBV6-6, with 8 bases lining up with TRBD1. The V gene end was trimmed by 5 bases and the J gene end by 2 bases; junction bases not matched to a gene: 2. This CDR3 contains 13 residues. Per the germline V gene, CDR1 is MNHNY and CDR2 is SVGAGI (reference sequence). This CDR3 is CASSLDRAYEQYF. CDR3 DNA: TGTGCCAGCAGTCTGGACAGGGCCTACGAGCAGTACTTC.

The chain employs TRBV6-1 and TRBJ2-5; possibly TRBD1 for D (6 bases). CDR3 length: 14 residues. The V and J ends lost 6 bases and 2 bases respectively, with 13 bases between them. Per the germline V gene, CDR1 is MNHNS and CDR2 is SASEGT. The CDR3 region has the DNA TGTGCCAGCAGCCGAAACAGGGCTCAAGAGACCCAGTACTTC. This codes for CASSRNRAQETQYF.

The rearrangement links TRBV6-1 to TRBJ1-2, with a possible D match to TRBD1 (6 bases). Trimming stripped 10 bases from V and 4 bases from J, with 19 bases between. Germline assignment: CDR1 MNHNS and CDR2 SASEGT. The CDR3 extends over 14 amino acids. In DNA, the CDR3 is TGTGCCACCAAGGATTACAGGGTCGGCTATGGCTACACCTTC. Translation gives CATKDYRVGYGYTF.